What follows are 20 T cell receptor beta chains derived from one specimen sequenced in a study of cytomegalovirus exposure and HLA in healthy donors. In the PCR, 60 Vbeta and 13 Jbeta primers were used. Clones were sequenced by immunoSEQ multiplex PCR, and TCRdb holds only the in-frame ones, with some missing. The data contain 150,000 to 200,000 clones, about 79% of them seen just once; the ten biggest clones take up around 0.89%. Material: PBMCs. The receptors here all came from a woman aged 45-65 years in good health and CMV-seropositive.

This clone was detected only a few times. V is TRBV6-5 and J is TRBJ1-2; 10 bases are shared with TRBD1. Germline V gene data show CDR1 as MNHEY and CDR2 as SVGAGI. CDR3 length: 16 residues. Germline trimming cut 0 bases from V and 4 bases from J; bases unmatched to any gene: 5. Here the CDR3 DNA reads TGTGCCAGCAGTTACTCGAGGACAGGGGGGCTCTATGGCTACACCTTC. It encodes CASSYSRTGGLYGYTF.

The V call is TRBV11-2, the J call TRBJ2-7, with a possible D match to TRBD1 (8 bases). The CDR3 is 17 amino acids. The germline CDR1 and CDR2 sequences are SGHAT and FQNNGV. V lost 5 bases and J 4 bases, leaving 24 bases between the germline ends. The CDR3 DNA sequence: TGTGCCAGCAGCCAAGTCCTGATCAGGGGGCGGGGGTACGAGCAGTACTTC. Its translation is CASSQVLIRGRGYEQYF. Full variable domain (rest looked up from reference TRBV11-2 and TRBJ2-7): EAGVAQSPRYKIIEKRQSVAFWCNPISGHATLYWYQQILGQGPKLLIQFQNNGVVDDSQLPKDRFSAERLKGVDSTLKIQPAKLEDSAVYLCASSQVLIRGRGYEQYFGPGTRLTVT.

This chain's CDR3 is CASSVETYEQYF. For the CDR3, the DNA is TGTGCCAGCAGTGTGGAGACCTACGAGCAGTACTTC. The chain is built from TRBV2 and TRBJ2-7; no firm D call. Germline lookup yields CDR1 SNHLY and CDR2 FYNNEI. V was shortened by 4 bases and J by 2 bases, with 6 bases between the two germline ends. The CDR3 has 12 amino acids.

The table lists this clone with a count of one. This chain uses TRBV15 with TRBJ2-7; a possible D gene is TRBD2 (6 bases). The CDR3 has 12 residues. Trimming took off 5 bases at V and 4 bases at J, with 9 bases between the two ends. Germline CDR1 reads LNHNV; CDR2 reads YYDKDF (reference sequence). CDR3 nucleotides: TGTGCCACCAGCTCACGGGGGTACGAGCAGTACTTC. Protein product: CATSSRGYEQYF.

The chain is built from TRBV5-4 and TRBJ1-1, with D possibly matching TRBD1 (5 bases). Germline CDR1 reads SGHNT; CDR2 reads YYREEE (reference sequence). With 3 bases removed from V and 0 bases from J, the gap between germline ends came to 18 bases. The length of the CDR3 is 17 residues. The CDR3 coding sequence is TGTGCCAGCAGCTCACCGAAAGACAGACAGATGAACACTGAAGCTTTCTTT. It is translated as CASSSPKDRQMNTEAFF.

V usage is TRBV11-2 and J usage is TRBJ2-2; D unclear. The ends were cut back, 2 bases at V and 7 bases at J, with 5 bases in the middle. The germline V gene has CDR1 SGHAT and CDR2 FQNNGV. This CDR3 region has 12 residues. The CDR3: CASSLPYGELFF. CDR3 coding DNA: TGTGCCAGCAGCTTACCCTACGGGGAGCTGTTTTTT.

V usage is TRBV28 and J usage is TRBJ2-7; the match to TRBD1 covers 8 bases. The trim removed 3 bases at V and 4 bases at J, leaving 5 bases unmatched. Looked up from germline, CDR1 is MDHEN and CDR2 is SYDVKM. This CDR3 region has 14 residues. The CDR3 region has the DNA TGTGCCAGCAGTTTTCCGGGACAGGTTTACGAGCAGTACTTC. Protein: CASSFPGQVYEQYF.

The V and J genes are TRBV30 and TRBJ1-1, with D tentatively TRBD1 (6 bases). The ends were cut back, 8 bases at V and 0 bases at J, with 13 bases in the middle. The length of the CDR3 is 13 residues. CDR1 GTSNPN and CDR2 SVGIG come from the germline V gene (reference sequence). This chain's CDR3 is CAHSTGLNTEAFF. For the CDR3, the DNA is TGTGCCCACAGTACAGGGCTGAACACTGAAGCTTTCTTT.

The rearrangement links TRBV2 to TRBJ2-5; tentatively, D is TRBD2 (7 bases). Germline loops: CDR1 SNHLY, CDR2 FYNNEI. Trimming pared 6 bases from V and 4 bases from J, leaving 12 bases between. This CDR3 has 13 amino acids. The CDR3 coding sequence is TGTGCCAGCAGGGGGGGGCCCGGAGAGACCCAGTACTTC. Its translation is CASRGGPGETQYF.

The chain carries TRBV19 and TRBJ2-1, with 8 positions matching TRBD2. The V gene end was trimmed by 5 bases and the J gene end by 10 bases; junction bases not matched to a gene: 10. Germline V gives CDR1 LNHDA, CDR2 SQIVND (reference sequence). CDR3 length equals 14 residues. CDR3 sequence (DNA): TGTGCCAGTAGTTTCCAGCGGGAGTCAAGCGAGCAGTTCTTC. This sequence encodes CASSFQRESSEQFF. Full variable domain (missing parts from reference TRBV19 and TRBJ2-1): DGGITQSPKYLFRKEGQNVTLSCEQNLNHDAMYWYRQDPGQGLRLIYYSQIVNDFQKGDIAEGYSVSREKKESFPLTVTSAQKNPTAFYLCASSFQRESSEQFFGPGTRLTVL.

V and J are TRBV5-3 and TRBJ1-4; 9 nucleotides agree with TRBD1. TRBV5-3 is designated an ORF whose function remains uncertain. J was trimmed by 12 bases and V by 4 bases; bases with no gene match: 19. The CDR3 has 17 amino acids. In nucleotides, the CDR3 is TGTGCCAGAAGCCCTACCAACCATCAATGGGACAGGGATGAACTGTTTTTT. Its protein is CARSPTNHQWDRDELFF.

As DNA, the CDR3 is TGCGCCAGCAGCCAAGAGGCCACCTATGGCTACACCTTC. Amino acids: CASSQEATYGYTF. The rearrangement uses TRBV4-1 and TRBJ1-2, with D unclear. Trimming took off 0 bases at V and 4 bases at J, with 6 bases between the two ends. Germline V lookup: CDR1 MGHRA, CDR2 YSYEKL. This CDR3 spans 13 amino acids.

This clone was seen only a few times. The V gene is TRBV4-1, the J gene TRBJ1-3; TRBD1 matches at 7 bases. The CDR3 is made up of 16 amino acids. V was pared by 0 bases and J by 9 bases, with 11 bases of the junction left unmatched. Germline V gene sequence: CDR1 MGHRA, CDR2 YSYEKL. The CDR3 DNA follows: TGCGCCAGCAGCCAAGATCCCGGGACAGCACAAGTCACCATATATTTT. This sequence encodes CASSQDPGTAQVTIYF.

J is TRBJ1-2 and V is TRBV19, with TRBD1 matching 9 bases. Unmatched junction bases numbered 6, after V lost 7 bases and J lost 6 bases. Per germline, CDR1 LNHDA and CDR2 SQIVND (reference sequence). CDR3 length equals 13 residues. In nucleotides, the CDR3 is TGTGCCAGTACCCCCCGGGACAGGGATGGCTACACCTTC. As protein: CASTPRDRDGYTF.

This chain uses TRBV11-2 with TRBJ2-7; the match to TRBD1 covers 7 bases. Losses at the gene ends were 1 base for V and 4 bases for J; bases not matched to a gene: 1. Germline V gene lookup returns CDR1 SGHAT and CDR2 FQNNGV. This CDR3 has 13 amino acids. The CDR3 loop reads CASSLATGYEQYF. In DNA, the CDR3 is TGTGCCAGCAGCTTAGCGACAGGGTACGAGCAGTACTTC.

This chain links TRBV18 with TRBJ1-4, with D possibly TRBD1 on 5 matching bases. Trimming removed 3 bases from V and 10 bases from J, with 12 bases in between. The CDR3 consists of 13 residues. Germline values: CDR1 KGHSH, CDR2 LQKENI. The CDR3 region is CASSPTPDRKLFF. The CDR3 nucleotides are TGTGCCAGCTCACCGACCCCAGACAGAAAACTGTTTTTT.

This clone has only one observation. The chain links TRBV18 to TRBJ2-2; TRBD1 aligns across 8 bases. CDR1 is KGHSH, CDR2 LQKENI, per germline. This CDR3 has 15 residues. The V and J ends lost 4 bases and 3 bases, in that order; junction bases with no gene match: 4. Here the CDR3 DNA reads TGTGCCAGCTCACGAGGACAGGGAGACACCGGGGAGCTGTTTTTT. Translation: CASSRGQGDTGELFF.

Only one count was recorded for this clone. The rearrangement uses TRBV18 and TRBJ2-7, with 12 positions matching TRBD2. The CDR3 spans 15 residues. Germline lookup yields CDR1 KGHSH and CDR2 LQKENI. The ends lost 6 bases at V and 4 bases at J; junction bases unmatched: 7. In DNA form, the CDR3 reads TGTGCCAGCTCCCCAGAGACTAGCGGGAGTTACGAGCAGTACTTC. Its translation: CASSPETSGSYEQYF.

This CDR3 reads CATSRGRGGYEQYF. The CDR3 bases are TGTGCCACCAGCAGAGGACGGGGGGGTTACGAGCAGTACTTC. The chain links TRBV15 to TRBJ2-7; 8 bases line up with TRBD2. The V segment lost 1 base and the J segment 4 bases; nucleotides outside the gene matches: 3. This CDR3 region has 14 residues. The germline gives CDR1 LNHNV, CDR2 YYDKDF (reference sequence).

The gene calls are TRBV2 and TRBJ1-1; 7 bases are shared with TRBD1. Germline V gene data show CDR1 as SNHLY and CDR2 as FYNNEI. This CDR3 has 14 residues. V shed 6 bases and J 6 bases; nucleotides not matched to a gene: 10. In DNA form, the CDR3 reads TGTGCCAGCAGCATTACCAGGGGGGACGCTGAAGCTTTCTTT. Protein sequence: CASSITRGDAEAFF. Supplemented by reference TRBV2 and TRBJ1-1, the full variable domain reads EPEVTQTPSHQVTQMGQEVILRCVPISNHLYFYWYRQILGQKVEFLVSFYNNEISEKSEIFDDQFSVERPDGSNFTLKIRSTKLEDSAMYFCASSITRGDAEAFFGQGTRLTVV.